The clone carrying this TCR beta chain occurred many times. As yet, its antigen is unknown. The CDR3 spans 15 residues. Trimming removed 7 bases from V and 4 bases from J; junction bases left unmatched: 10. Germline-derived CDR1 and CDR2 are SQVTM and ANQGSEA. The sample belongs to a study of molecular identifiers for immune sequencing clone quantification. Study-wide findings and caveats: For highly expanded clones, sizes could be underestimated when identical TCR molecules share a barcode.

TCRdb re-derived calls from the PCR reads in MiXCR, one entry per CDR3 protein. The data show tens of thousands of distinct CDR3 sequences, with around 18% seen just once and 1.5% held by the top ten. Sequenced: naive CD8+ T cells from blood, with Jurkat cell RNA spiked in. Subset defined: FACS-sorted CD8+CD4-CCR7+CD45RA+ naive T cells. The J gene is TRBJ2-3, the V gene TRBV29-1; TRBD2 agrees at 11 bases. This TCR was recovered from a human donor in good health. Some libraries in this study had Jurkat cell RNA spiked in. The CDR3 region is CSAVVRGLAADTQYF. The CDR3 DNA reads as TGCAGCGCAGTCGTCAGGGGACTAGCGGCAGATACGCAGTATTTT.